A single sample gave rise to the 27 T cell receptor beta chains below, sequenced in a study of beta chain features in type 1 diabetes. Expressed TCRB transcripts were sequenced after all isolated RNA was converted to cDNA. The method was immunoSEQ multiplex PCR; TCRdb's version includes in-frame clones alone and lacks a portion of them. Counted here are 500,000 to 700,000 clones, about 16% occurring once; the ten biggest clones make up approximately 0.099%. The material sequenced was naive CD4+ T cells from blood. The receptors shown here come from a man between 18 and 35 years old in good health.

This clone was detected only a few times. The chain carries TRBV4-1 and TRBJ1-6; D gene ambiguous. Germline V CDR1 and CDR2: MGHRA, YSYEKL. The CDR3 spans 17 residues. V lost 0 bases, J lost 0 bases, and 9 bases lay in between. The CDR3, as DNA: TGCGCCAGCAGCCAAGATCAACGGGGCTCCTATAATTCACCCCTCCACTTT. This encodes CASSQDQRGSYNSPLHF.

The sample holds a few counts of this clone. The CDR3 nucleotides are TGTGCCAGCAGCACACAGGGGTTAGGGGAAAAACTGTTTTTT. Protein sequence: CASSTQGLGEKLFF. This chain uses TRBV9 with TRBJ1-4; 7 nucleotides line up with TRBD1. CDR1 SGDLS and CDR2 YYNGEE come from the germline V gene. The CDR3 extends over 14 amino acids. Germline trimming cut 4 bases from V and 8 bases from J; bases unmatched to any gene: 8.

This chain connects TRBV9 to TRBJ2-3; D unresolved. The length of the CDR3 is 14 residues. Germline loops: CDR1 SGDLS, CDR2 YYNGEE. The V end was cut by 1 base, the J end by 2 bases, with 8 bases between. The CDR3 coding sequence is TGTGCCAGCAGCGTAAAAGGGAACACAGATACGCAGTATTTT. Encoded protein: CASSVKGNTDTQYF.

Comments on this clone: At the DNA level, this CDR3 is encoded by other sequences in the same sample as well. The CDR3 DNA reads as TGTGCCAGCAGCCCCGGGACAGGGCAAGAGACCCAGTACTTC. Its translation: CASSPGTGQETQYF. J is TRBJ2-5 and V is TRBV7-3, with 9 bases that match TRBD1. This CDR3 is 14 amino acids long. Germline V gene lookup returns CDR1 SGHTA and CDR2 FQGTGA. V was clipped by 5 bases and J by 2 bases; unmatched bases: 3.

The CDR3 nucleotides read TGTGCCAGTCGATTCACGAATTCACCCCTCCACTTT. Amino acids: CASRFTNSPLHF. This chain joins TRBV19 and TRBJ1-6; D is undetermined. This CDR3 contains 12 residues. Trimming left V 8 bases short and J 7 bases short, with 9 bases between. Germline CDR1 is LNHDA and CDR2 is SQIVND (reference sequence).

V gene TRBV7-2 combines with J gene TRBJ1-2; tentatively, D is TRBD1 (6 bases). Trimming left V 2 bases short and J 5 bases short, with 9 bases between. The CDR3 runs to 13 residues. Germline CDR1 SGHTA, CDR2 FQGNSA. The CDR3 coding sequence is TGTGCCAGCAGCTTAAACAGGGAGTATGGCTACACCTTC. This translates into CASSLNREYGYTF.

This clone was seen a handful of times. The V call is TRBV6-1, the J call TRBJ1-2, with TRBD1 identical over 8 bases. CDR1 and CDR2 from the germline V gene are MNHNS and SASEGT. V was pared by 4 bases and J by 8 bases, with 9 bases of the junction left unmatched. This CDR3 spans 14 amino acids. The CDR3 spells CASSVSDRVSGYTF. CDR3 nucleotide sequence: TGTGCCAGCAGTGTTTCGGACAGGGTGTCCGGCTACACCTTC.

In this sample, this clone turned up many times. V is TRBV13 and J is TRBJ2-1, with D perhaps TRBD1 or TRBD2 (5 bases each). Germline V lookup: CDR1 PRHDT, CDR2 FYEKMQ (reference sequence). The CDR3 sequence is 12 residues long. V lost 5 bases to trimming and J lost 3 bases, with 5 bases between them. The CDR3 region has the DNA TGTGCCAGCAGCGGGGGCTACAATGAGCAGTTCTTC. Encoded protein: CASSGGYNEQFF.

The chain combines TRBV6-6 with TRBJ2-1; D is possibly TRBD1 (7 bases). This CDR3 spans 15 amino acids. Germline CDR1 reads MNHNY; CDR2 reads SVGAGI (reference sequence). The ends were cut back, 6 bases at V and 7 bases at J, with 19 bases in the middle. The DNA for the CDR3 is TGTGCCAGCAGCCCTCAGGGGGGCGCGGTGAATGAGCAGTTCTTC. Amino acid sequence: CASSPQGGAVNEQFF.

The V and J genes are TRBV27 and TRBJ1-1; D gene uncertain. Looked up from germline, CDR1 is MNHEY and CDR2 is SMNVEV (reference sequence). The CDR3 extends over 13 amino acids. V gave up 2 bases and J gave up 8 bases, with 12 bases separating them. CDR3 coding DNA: TGTGCCAGCAGTTTAGGTGAAGTGGGGGAAGCTTTCTTT. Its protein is CASSLGEVGEAFF.

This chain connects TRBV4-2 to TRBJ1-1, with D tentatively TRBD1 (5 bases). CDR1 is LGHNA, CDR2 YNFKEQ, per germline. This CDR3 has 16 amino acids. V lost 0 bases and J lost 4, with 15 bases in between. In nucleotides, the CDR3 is TGTGCCAGCAGCCAAGATGGGGGTCGACTATTCACTGAAGCTTTCTTT. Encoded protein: CASSQDGGRLFTEAFF.

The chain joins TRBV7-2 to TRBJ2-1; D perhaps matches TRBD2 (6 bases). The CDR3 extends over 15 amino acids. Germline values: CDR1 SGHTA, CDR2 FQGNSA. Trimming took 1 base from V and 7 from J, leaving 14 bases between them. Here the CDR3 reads CASSLVGTVGNEQFF. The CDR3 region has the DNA TGTGCCAGCAGCTTAGTCGGGACTGTGGGTAATGAGCAGTTCTTC.

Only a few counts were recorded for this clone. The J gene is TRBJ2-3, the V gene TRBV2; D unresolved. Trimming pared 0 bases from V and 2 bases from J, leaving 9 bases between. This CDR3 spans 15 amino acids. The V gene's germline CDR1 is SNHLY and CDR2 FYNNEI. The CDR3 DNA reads TGTGCCAGCAGTGAAGCGGGCGTACCCACAGATACGCAGTATTTT. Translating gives CASSEAGVPTDTQYF.

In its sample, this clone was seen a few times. Here the CDR3 DNA reads TGTGCCTGGAGTCATCGGACAGAAGCTTTCTTT. Translated, it gives CAWSHRTEAFF. The chain recombines TRBV30 with TRBJ1-1; TRBD1 might be the D (5 bases). V gave up 2 bases and J gave up 8 bases, with 9 bases separating them. Germline assignment: CDR1 GTSNPN and CDR2 SVGIG (reference sequence). The CDR3 loop spans 11 amino acids.

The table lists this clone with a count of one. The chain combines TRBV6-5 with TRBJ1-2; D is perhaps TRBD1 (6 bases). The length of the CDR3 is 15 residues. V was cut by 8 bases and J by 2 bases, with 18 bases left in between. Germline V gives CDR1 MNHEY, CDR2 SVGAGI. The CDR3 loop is CASLDGSTGNYGYTF. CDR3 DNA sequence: TGTGCCAGCTTGGACGGTTCAACAGGGAACTATGGCTACACCTTC.

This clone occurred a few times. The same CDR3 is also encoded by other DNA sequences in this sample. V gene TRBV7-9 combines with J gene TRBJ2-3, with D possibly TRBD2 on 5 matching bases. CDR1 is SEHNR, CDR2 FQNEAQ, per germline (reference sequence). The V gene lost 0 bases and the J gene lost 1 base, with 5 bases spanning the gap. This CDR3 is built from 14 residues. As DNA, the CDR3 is TGTGCCAGCAGCTTAGCTAGCGGCACAGATACGCAGTATTTT. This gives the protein CASSLASGTDTQYF.

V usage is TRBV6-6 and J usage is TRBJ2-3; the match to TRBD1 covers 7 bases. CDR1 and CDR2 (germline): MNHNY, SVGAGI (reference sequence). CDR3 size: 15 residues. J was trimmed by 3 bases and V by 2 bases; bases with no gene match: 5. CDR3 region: CASSYRGRRTDTQYF. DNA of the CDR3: TGTGCCAGCAGTTACAGGGGGCGCAGGACAGATACGCAGTATTTT.

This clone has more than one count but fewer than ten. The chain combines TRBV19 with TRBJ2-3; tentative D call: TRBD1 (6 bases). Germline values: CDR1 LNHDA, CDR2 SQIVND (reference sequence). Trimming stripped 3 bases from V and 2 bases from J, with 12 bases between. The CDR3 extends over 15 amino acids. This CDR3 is CASSIDRHSTDTQYF. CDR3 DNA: TGTGCCAGTAGTATCGACAGGCATTCCACAGATACGCAGTATTTT.

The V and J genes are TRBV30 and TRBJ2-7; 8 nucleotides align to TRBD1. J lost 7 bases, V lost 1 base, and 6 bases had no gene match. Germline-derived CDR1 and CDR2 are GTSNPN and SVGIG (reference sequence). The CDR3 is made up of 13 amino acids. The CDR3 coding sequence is TGTGCCTGGAGTGACGGACAGGGTCTTGAGCAGTACTTC. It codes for CAWSDGQGLEQYF.

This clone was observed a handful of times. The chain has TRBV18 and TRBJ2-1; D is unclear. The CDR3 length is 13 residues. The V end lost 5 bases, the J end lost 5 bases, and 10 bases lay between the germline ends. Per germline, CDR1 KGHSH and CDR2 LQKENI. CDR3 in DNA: TGTGCCAGCTCAGGGTCTATGAACAATGAGCAGTTCTTC. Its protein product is CASSGSMNNEQFF.

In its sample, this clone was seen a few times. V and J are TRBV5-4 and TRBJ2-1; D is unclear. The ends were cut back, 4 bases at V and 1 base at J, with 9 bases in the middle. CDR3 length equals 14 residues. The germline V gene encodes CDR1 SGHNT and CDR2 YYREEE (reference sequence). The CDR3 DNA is TGTGCCAGCAGCGCTATAGGTTCCTACAATGAGCAGTTCTTC. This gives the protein CASSAIGSYNEQFF.

CDR3 DNA: TGTGCCAGCAAGAGGGCGGGAGTCTACGAGCAGTACTTC. Residues: CASKRAGVYEQYF. V usage is TRBV7-2 and J usage is TRBJ2-7, with 7 bases identical to TRBD2. CDR3 length: 13 residues. Germline CDR1 SGHTA, CDR2 FQGNSA. J gave up 3 bases and V 7 bases, and 6 bases lay outside the gene matches.

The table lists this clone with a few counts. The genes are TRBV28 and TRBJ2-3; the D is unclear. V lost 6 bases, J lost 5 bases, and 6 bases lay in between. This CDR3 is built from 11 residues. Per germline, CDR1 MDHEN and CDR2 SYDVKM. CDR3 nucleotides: TGTGCCAGCAGATTGATAGATACGCAGTATTTT. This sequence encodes CASRLIDTQYF.

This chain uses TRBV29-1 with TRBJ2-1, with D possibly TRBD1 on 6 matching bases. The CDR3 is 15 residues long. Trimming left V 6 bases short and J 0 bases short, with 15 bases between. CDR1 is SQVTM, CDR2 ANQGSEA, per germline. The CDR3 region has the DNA TGCAGCGTAGACAGACAGGCAAACTCCTACAATGAGCAGTTCTTC. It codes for CSVDRQANSYNEQFF.

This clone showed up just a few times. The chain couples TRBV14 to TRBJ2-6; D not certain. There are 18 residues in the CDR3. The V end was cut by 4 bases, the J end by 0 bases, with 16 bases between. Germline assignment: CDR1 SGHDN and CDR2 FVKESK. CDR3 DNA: TGTGCCAGCAGCCTCGGCCCCCGAAGCAGCTCTGGGGCCAACGTCCTGACTTTC. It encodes CASSLGPRSSSGANVLTF.

CDR3 coding DNA: TGTGCCAGCACCGAGCAGGACAGGCGCTATGGCTACACCTTC. Its protein product is CASTEQDRRYGYTF. V usage is TRBV2 and J usage is TRBJ1-2, with TRBD1 matching over 7 bases. CDR3 length: 14 amino acids. V was pared by 7 bases and J by 4 bases, with 9 bases of the junction left unmatched. Germline lookup yields CDR1 SNHLY and CDR2 FYNNEI.

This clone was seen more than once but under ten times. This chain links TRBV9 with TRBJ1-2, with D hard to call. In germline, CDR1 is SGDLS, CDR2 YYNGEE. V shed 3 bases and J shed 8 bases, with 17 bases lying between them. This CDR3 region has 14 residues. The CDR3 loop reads CASSADPLGSGYTF. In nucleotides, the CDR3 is TGTGCCAGCAGCGCAGACCCCTTGGGGTCCGGCTACACCTTC.